Listed below are T cell receptor beta chains from one sample, sequenced in a study of response to subunit inactivated influenza vaccine. TCRdb ran MiXCR on the RT-PCR reads and lists one entry per CDR3 protein. The data contain about 610,000 distinct CDR3 sequences, approximately 14% of them singletons. The sequenced sample was PBMCs from blood, obtained about 13 days after vaccination. The receptors shown here come from a man between 45 and 60 years old who received an inactivated influenza vaccine. Each CDR3 is given with its conserved first and last residue. A D gene is named only where the DNA matches it firmly. A clone size is listed for some rows: how often the clone was seen (once, few, many), or a class if it is expanded.

v_call: TRBV28; j_call: TRBJ1-2; d_call: TRBD1; clone_size: .; cdr3_nt: TGTGCCAGCAGGATACAGGGGAACTATGGCTACACCTTC; cdr3_aa: CASRIQGNYGYTF
v_call: TRBV4-3; j_call: TRBJ1-5; d_call: TRBD1; clone_size: .; cdr3_nt: TGCGCCAGCAGCCAAGGGGCAGGGGGTGCTCAGCCCCAGCATTTT; cdr3_aa: CASSQGAGGAQPQHF
v_call: TRBV5-6; j_call: TRBJ1-1; d_call: .; clone_size: .; cdr3_nt: TGTGCCAGCAGCCCGGGGGGAACGATGAGGAACACTGAAGCTTTCTTT; cdr3_aa: CASSPGGTMRNTEAFF
v_call: TRBV7-9; j_call: TRBJ2-5; d_call: .; clone_size: many; cdr3_nt: TGTGCCAGCAGCTTAAGGTCCTGGGACTCCCAAGATTTGTCCCAGTACTTC; cdr3_aa: CASSLRSWDSQDLSQYF
v_call: TRBV19; j_call: TRBJ2-3; d_call: .; clone_size: .; cdr3_nt: TGTGCCAGTAGTCTACTGGGCAGCGGAGATACGCAGTATTTT; cdr3_aa: CASSLLGSGDTQYF
v_call: TRBV4-3; j_call: TRBJ2-7; d_call: .; clone_size: few; cdr3_nt: TGCGCCAGCAGCCAAGTTCCCAGCAACGAGCAGTACTTC; cdr3_aa: CASSQVPSNEQYF
v_call: TRBV3-1; j_call: TRBJ1-6; d_call: .; clone_size: .; cdr3_nt: TGTGCCAGCAGCCGAGCAGGGGAGAATTCACCCCTCCACTTT; cdr3_aa: CASSRAGENSPLHF
v_call: TRBV4-2; j_call: TRBJ2-1; d_call: .; clone_size: few; cdr3_nt: TGTGCCAGCAGCCAATCGCCGGGCCAATACAATGAGCAGTTCTTC; cdr3_aa: CASSQSPGQYNEQFF
v_call: TRBV5-1; j_call: TRBJ1-6; d_call: .; clone_size: few; cdr3_nt: TGCGCCAGCAGCCCCGAGGATCTTAATTCACCCCTCCACTTT; cdr3_aa: CASSPEDLNSPLHF
v_call: TRBV9; j_call: TRBJ1-2; d_call: .; clone_size: few; cdr3_nt: TGTGCCAGCAGCGTAGACCCGGGGATGAACTATGGCTACACCTTC; cdr3_aa: CASSVDPGMNYGYTF
v_call: TRBV14; j_call: TRBJ2-1; d_call: .; clone_size: few; cdr3_nt: TGTGCCAGCAGCCCCGGCTTGGTATCCTACAATGAGCAGTTCTTC; cdr3_aa: CASSPGLVSYNEQFF
v_call: TRBV20-1; j_call: TRBJ2-5; d_call: .; clone_size: .; cdr3_nt: TGCAGTGCTAGCACGGGTAATCAAGAGACCCAGTACTTC; cdr3_aa: CSASTGNQETQYF
v_call: TRBV19; j_call: TRBJ1-5; d_call: TRBD1; clone_size: once; cdr3_nt: TGTGCCAGTAGACTTGAGGACAGGTCAAGCAATCAGCCCCAGCATTTT; cdr3_aa: CASRLEDRSSNQPQHF
v_call: TRBV5-1; j_call: TRBJ2-1; d_call: .; clone_size: few; cdr3_nt: TGCGCCAGCAGCTTGGGGGACCCCATAAATGAGCAGTTCTTC; cdr3_aa: CASSLGDPINEQFF
v_call: TRBV20-1; j_call: TRBJ2-1; d_call: TRBD1; clone_size: .; cdr3_nt: TGCAGTGCCCCTCCCGGGACAGGGGAGTACAATGAGCAGTTCTTC; cdr3_aa: CSAPPGTGEYNEQFF
v_call: TRBV3-1; j_call: TRBJ2-1; d_call: .; clone_size: .; cdr3_nt: TGTGCCAGCAGCCAAGAGGGCCTTCCCAAGGGGATTGAGCAGTTCTTC; cdr3_aa: CASSQEGLPKGIEQFF
v_call: TRBV12-3/TRBV12-4; j_call: TRBJ2-7; d_call: .; clone_size: many; cdr3_nt: TGTGCCAGCGGCAGCCGAGGGGGGAGAGACGAGCAGTACTTC; cdr3_aa: CASGSRGGRDEQYF
v_call: TRBV7-6; j_call: TRBJ2-1; d_call: .; clone_size: .; cdr3_nt: TGTGCCAGCAGCTCGGACGGTAGATTTGCCTACAATGAGCAGTTCTTC; cdr3_aa: CASSSDGRFAYNEQFF
v_call: TRBV12-3/TRBV12-4; j_call: TRBJ2-7; d_call: .; clone_size: many; cdr3_nt: TGTGCCAGCAGTTACGAGGGCCGAGCCTACGAGCAGTACTTC; cdr3_aa: CASSYEGRAYEQYF
v_call: TRBV6-5; j_call: TRBJ2-7; d_call: .; clone_size: .; cdr3_nt: TGTGCCAGCAGTTACTCTAGGAGCGAGCAGTACTTC; cdr3_aa: CASSYSRSEQYF
v_call: TRBV11-2; j_call: TRBJ1-1; d_call: .; clone_size: many; cdr3_nt: TGTGCCAGCAGCTCGCAACCGAACACTGAAGCTTTCTTT; cdr3_aa: CASSSQPNTEAFF
v_call: TRBV27; j_call: TRBJ2-3; d_call: .; clone_size: few; cdr3_nt: TGTGCCAGCAGTCCGCTGACCTTACGCACAGATACGCAGTATTTT; cdr3_aa: CASSPLTLRTDTQYF
v_call: TRBV5-1; j_call: TRBJ2-1; d_call: TRBD2; clone_size: many; cdr3_nt: TGCGCCAGCACTCTAGCGGGAGGTTACAATGAGCAGTTCTTC; cdr3_aa: CASTLAGGYNEQFF
v_call: TRBV28; j_call: TRBJ2-7; d_call: .; clone_size: few; cdr3_nt: TGTGCCAGCAGTTTGGGGGGAGGCCCCACCTACGAGCAGTACTTC; cdr3_aa: CASSLGGGPTYEQYF
v_call: TRBV12-3/TRBV12-4; j_call: TRBJ2-1; d_call: TRBD1; clone_size: few; cdr3_nt: TGTGCCAGCAGTCAAACAGGGGACGGCTACAATGAGCAGTTCTTC; cdr3_aa: CASSQTGDGYNEQFF
v_call: TRBV7-8; j_call: TRBJ2-7; d_call: TRBD2; clone_size: .; cdr3_nt: TGTGCCAGCAGCACCCCTTGGCGGGGGGATTACGAGCAGTACTTC; cdr3_aa: CASSTPWRGDYEQYF
v_call: TRBV12-3/TRBV12-4; j_call: TRBJ1-5; d_call: .; clone_size: many; cdr3_nt: TGTGCCAGCAGTTTATGGAACAGTTACAATCAGCCCCAGCATTTT; cdr3_aa: CASSLWNSYNQPQHF
v_call: TRBV7-9; j_call: TRBJ2-3; d_call: .; clone_size: few; cdr3_nt: TGTGCCAGCAGCGCCGGGGTAGGCATGACAGATACGCAGTATTTT; cdr3_aa: CASSAGVGMTDTQYF
v_call: TRBV20-1; j_call: TRBJ2-5; d_call: .; clone_size: .; cdr3_nt: TGCAGTGCTAGAACGACAGGTCGGGAGACCCAGTACTTC; cdr3_aa: CSARTTGRETQYF
v_call: TRBV5-1; j_call: TRBJ2-2; d_call: .; clone_size: few; cdr3_nt: TGCGCCAGCAGCTTGGCCTCAGGGTCCGGGGAGCTGTTTTTT; cdr3_aa: CASSLASGSGELFF
v_call: TRBV28; j_call: TRBJ1-1; d_call: .; clone_size: many; cdr3_nt: TGTGCCAGCAGTTTTAGTTGGCCTGAAGCTTTCTTT; cdr3_aa: CASSFSWPEAFF
v_call: TRBV10-3; j_call: TRBJ2-1; d_call: .; clone_size: .; cdr3_nt: TGTGCCATCACCGTGGGGGATCTAGTGTCGGCCTACAATGAGCAGTTCTTC; cdr3_aa: CAITVGDLVSAYNEQFF
v_call: TRBV18; j_call: TRBJ1-5; d_call: .; clone_size: .; cdr3_nt: TGTGCCAGCTCTCGATTACCAGGACTTAGCAATCAGCCCCAGCATTTT; cdr3_aa: CASSRLPGLSNQPQHF
v_call: TRBV14; j_call: TRBJ1-6; d_call: .; clone_size: .; cdr3_nt: TGTGCCAGCAGCCAAGGACTTAATAATTCACCCCTCCACTTT; cdr3_aa: CASSQGLNNSPLHF
v_call: TRBV27; j_call: TRBJ2-3; d_call: TRBD2; clone_size: .; cdr3_nt: TGTGCCAGCACCCCGGGACTAGGGACAGATACGCAGTATTTT; cdr3_aa: CASTPGLGTDTQYF
v_call: TRBV27; j_call: TRBJ1-5; d_call: .; clone_size: .; cdr3_nt: TGTGCCAGCAGTTCCGGACAACCTGGGCCCCAGCATTTT; cdr3_aa: CASSSGQPGPQHF
v_call: TRBV5-6; j_call: TRBJ2-7; d_call: .; clone_size: many; cdr3_nt: TGTGCCAGCAGCTTGGGTTTTCGGACGAACACCTACGAGCAGTACTTC; cdr3_aa: CASSLGFRTNTYEQYF
v_call: TRBV7-2; j_call: TRBJ1-5; d_call: .; clone_size: many; cdr3_nt: TGTGCCAGCAGCTCCCGGACCAGAAGGTCGTTGTTTCAGCCCCAGCATTTT; cdr3_aa: CASSSRTRRSLFQPQHF
v_call: TRBV12-3/TRBV12-4; j_call: TRBJ2-2; d_call: TRBD2; clone_size: .; cdr3_nt: TGTGCCAGCAGACGAACCGGGAGGACCGGGGAGCTGTTTTTT; cdr3_aa: CASRRTGRTGELFF
v_call: TRBV19; j_call: TRBJ2-2; d_call: .; clone_size: few; cdr3_nt: TGTGCCAGTAGTACAACAGGGTACGCGAACACCGGGGAGCTGTTTTTT; cdr3_aa: CASSTTGYANTGELFF
v_call: TRBV20-1; j_call: TRBJ2-5; d_call: .; clone_size: few; cdr3_nt: TGCAGTGCAGACTCAGGGAGGCAAGAGACCCAGTACTTC; cdr3_aa: CSADSGRQETQYF
v_call: TRBV6-5; j_call: TRBJ2-2; d_call: TRBD2; clone_size: .; cdr3_nt: TGTGCCAGCAGTTACGGACTAGCGGGAGGGCCCGGAGGCGGGGAGCTGTTTTTT; cdr3_aa: CASSYGLAGGPGGGELFF
v_call: TRBV11-2; j_call: TRBJ2-5; d_call: .; clone_size: .; cdr3_nt: TGTGCCAGCAGCTTAGGGTGGACATCTCAAGAGACCCAGTACTTC; cdr3_aa: CASSLGWTSQETQYF
v_call: TRBV5-1; j_call: TRBJ2-1; d_call: .; clone_size: .; cdr3_nt: TGCGCCAGCGCCTTCCCCGGGAGCGGGCTATATAGCTCCTACAATGAGCAGTTCTTC; cdr3_aa: CASAFPGSGLYSSYNEQFF
v_call: TRBV12-3/TRBV12-4; j_call: TRBJ2-3; d_call: .; clone_size: few; cdr3_nt: TGTGCCAGCAGCATCCGGGCCCAGAGGACGGATACGCAGTATTTT; cdr3_aa: CASSIRAQRTDTQYF
v_call: TRBV20-1; j_call: TRBJ2-1; d_call: .; clone_size: .; cdr3_nt: TGCAGTGCAACGGCGGACGCCCTGCCCTCCTACAATGAGCAGTTCTTC; cdr3_aa: CSATADALPSYNEQFF
v_call: TRBV30; j_call: TRBJ2-7; d_call: TRBD1; clone_size: many; cdr3_nt: TGTGCCTGGAGTATCGGGACAGTTTCCTACGAGCAGTACTTC; cdr3_aa: CAWSIGTVSYEQYF
v_call: TRBV4-1; j_call: TRBJ2-7; d_call: .; clone_size: .; cdr3_nt: TGCGCCAGCAGCCAAGAATATAGCTTCGGGAGATCCTACGAGCAGTACTTC; cdr3_aa: CASSQEYSFGRSYEQYF
v_call: TRBV5-6; j_call: TRBJ1-6; d_call: .; clone_size: .; cdr3_nt: TGTGCCAGCAGCTTCTATTCGGACGGCCGGACCTCACCCCTCCACTTT; cdr3_aa: CASSFYSDGRTSPLHF
v_call: TRBV11-1; j_call: TRBJ2-3; d_call: .; clone_size: .; cdr3_nt: TGTGCCAGCAGCCGCCCCGAGGGGGTAGCGGGTTGGACAGATACGCAGTATTTT; cdr3_aa: CASSRPEGVAGWTDTQYF
v_call: TRBV11-1; j_call: TRBJ2-5; d_call: TRBD2; clone_size: few; cdr3_nt: TGTGCCAGCAGAGATCTTCCGGGACTAGCGGGAGTAGAGACCCAGTACTTC; cdr3_aa: CASRDLPGLAGVETQYF